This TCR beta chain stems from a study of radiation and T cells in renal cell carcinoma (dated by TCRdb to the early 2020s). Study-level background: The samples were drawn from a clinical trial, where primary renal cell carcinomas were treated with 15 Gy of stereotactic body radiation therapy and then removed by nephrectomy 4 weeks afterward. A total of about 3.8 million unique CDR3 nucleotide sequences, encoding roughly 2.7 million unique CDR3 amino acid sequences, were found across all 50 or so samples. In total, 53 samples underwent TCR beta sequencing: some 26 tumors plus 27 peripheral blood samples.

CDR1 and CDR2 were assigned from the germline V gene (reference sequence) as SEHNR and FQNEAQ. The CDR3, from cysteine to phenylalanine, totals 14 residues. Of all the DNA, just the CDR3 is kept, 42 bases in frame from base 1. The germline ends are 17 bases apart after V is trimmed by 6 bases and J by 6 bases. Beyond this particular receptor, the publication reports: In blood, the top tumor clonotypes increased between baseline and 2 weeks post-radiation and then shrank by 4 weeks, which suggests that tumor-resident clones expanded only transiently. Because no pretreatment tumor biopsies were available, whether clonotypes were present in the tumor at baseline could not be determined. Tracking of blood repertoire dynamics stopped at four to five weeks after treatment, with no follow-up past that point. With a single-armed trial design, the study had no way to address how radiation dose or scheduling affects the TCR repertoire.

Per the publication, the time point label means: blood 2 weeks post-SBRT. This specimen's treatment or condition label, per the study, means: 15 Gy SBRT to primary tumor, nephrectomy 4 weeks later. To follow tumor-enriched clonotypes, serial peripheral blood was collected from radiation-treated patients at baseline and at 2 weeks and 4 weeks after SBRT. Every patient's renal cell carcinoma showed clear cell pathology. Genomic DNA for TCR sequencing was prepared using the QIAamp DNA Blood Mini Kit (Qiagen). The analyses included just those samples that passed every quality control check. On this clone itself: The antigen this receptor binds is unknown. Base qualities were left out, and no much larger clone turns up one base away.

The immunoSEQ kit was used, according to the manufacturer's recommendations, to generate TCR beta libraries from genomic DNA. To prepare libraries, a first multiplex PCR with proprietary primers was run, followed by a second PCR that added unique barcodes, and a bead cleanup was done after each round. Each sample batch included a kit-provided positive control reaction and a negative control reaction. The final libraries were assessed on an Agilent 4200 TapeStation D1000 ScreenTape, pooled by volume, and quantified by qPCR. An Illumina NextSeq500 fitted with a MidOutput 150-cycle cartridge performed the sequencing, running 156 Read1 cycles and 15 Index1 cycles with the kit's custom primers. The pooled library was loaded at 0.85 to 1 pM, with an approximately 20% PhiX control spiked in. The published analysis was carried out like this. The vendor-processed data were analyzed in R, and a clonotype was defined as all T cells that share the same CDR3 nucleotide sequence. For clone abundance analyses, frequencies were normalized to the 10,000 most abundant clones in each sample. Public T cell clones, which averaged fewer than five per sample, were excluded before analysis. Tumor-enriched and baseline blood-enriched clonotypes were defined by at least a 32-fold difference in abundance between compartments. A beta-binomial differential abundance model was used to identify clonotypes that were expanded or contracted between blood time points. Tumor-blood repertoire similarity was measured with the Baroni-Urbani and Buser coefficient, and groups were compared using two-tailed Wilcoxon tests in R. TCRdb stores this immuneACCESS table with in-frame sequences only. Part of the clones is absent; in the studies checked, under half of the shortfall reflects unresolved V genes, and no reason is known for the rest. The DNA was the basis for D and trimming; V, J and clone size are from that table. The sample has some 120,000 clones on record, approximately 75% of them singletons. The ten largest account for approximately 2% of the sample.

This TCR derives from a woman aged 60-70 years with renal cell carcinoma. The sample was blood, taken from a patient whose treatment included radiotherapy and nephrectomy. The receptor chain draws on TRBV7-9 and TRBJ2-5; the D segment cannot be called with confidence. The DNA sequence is TGTGCCAGCAGTCTAACGGATTTTGAGAAGACCCAGTACTTC. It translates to CASSLTDFEKTQYF.